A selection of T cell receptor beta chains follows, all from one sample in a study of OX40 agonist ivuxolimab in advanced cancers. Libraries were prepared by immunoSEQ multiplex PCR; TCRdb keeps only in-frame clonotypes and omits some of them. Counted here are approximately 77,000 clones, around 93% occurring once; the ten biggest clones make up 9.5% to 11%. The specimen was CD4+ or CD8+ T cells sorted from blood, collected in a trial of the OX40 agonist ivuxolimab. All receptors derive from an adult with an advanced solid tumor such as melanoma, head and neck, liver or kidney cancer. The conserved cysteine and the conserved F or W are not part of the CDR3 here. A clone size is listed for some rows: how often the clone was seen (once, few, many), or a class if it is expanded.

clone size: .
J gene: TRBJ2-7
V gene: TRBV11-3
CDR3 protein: ASSFGSSGGFDEQY

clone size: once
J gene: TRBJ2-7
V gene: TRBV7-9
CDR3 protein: ASSLAPGQGVYEQY

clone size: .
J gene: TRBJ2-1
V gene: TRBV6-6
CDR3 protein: ASSYSSGGYNEQF

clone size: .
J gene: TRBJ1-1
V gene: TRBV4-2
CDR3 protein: ASSLQGEYTEAF

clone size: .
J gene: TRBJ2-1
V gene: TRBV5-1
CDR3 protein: ASSFEPLNNEQF

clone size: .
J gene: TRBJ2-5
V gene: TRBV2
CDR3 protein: ASMLGGFRAQETQY

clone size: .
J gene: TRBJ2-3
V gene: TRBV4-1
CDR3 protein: ASSRELDTQY

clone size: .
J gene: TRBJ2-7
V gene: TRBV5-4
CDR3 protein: ASSPGPEGDEQY

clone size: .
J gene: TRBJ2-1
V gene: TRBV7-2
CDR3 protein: ASSLLVGLGYNEQF

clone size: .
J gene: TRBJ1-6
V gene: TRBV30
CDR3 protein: AWTRQGAHLNSPLH

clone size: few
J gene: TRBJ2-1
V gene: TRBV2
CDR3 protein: ASGGTSGARDEQF

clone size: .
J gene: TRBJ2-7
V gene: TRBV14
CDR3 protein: ASSQDPGWAYEQY

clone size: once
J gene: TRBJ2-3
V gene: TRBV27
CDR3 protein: ASSLWAGDTQY

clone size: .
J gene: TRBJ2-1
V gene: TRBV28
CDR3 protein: ASSLRPSLGNEQF

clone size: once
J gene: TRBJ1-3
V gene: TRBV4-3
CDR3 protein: ASSQDRRPGNTIY

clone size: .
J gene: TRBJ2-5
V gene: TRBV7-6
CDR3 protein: ASSNEGLATQY

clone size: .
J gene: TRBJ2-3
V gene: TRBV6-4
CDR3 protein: ASSDGEDTQY

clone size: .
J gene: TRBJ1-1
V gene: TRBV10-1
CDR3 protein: ASSEVGWTEAF

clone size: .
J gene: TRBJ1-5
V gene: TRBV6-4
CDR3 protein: ASRDRVRDQPQH

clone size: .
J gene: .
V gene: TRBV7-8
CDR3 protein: ASSFWGLSSYEQY

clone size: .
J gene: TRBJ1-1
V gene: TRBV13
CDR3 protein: ASSLTKNTEAF

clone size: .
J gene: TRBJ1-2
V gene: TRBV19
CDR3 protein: ASTQQGAWGYT

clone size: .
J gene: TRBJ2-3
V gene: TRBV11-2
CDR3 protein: ASSPGFATITDTQY

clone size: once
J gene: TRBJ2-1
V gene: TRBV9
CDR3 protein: ASSPGDSYNEQF

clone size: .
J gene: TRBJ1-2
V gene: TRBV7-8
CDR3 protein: ASSLGTEGVNYGYT

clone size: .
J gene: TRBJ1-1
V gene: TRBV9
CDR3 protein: ASSVKSGPSNTEAF

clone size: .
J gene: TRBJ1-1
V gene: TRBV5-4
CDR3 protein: ASRYRGQPDPEAF

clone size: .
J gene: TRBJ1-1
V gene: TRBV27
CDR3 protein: ASSQTGTGFTEAF

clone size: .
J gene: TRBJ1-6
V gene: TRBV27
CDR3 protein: ASSWGYNSPLH

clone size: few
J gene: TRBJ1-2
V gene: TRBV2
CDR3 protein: ASSEVGQDHGYT

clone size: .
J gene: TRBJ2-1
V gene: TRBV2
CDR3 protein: ASSGGQLGLNEQF

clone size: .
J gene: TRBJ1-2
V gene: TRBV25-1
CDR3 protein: ASSESTTNYGYT

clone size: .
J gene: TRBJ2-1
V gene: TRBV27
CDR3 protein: ASSLVAGLAGGRF

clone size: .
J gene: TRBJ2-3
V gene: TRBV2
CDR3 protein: ASGGLAGTDTQY

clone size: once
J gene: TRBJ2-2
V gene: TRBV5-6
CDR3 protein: ASSLGSANTGELF

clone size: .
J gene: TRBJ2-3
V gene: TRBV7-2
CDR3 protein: ASSSLDWDYTDTQY

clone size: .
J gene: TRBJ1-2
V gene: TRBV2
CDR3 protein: ASSSDRLQGYT

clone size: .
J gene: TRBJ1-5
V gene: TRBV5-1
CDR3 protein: ASSRWPGDDQPQH

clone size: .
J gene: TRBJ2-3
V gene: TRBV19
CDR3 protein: ASSIDRNRDTPTDTQY

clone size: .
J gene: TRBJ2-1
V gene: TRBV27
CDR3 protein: ASSIGGNEQF

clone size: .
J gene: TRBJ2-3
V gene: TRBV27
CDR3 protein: ASSLSTSGDSDTQY

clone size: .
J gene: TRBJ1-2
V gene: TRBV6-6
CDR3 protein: ASSYGTDYT

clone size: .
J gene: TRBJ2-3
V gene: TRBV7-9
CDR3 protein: AGSYLQGARQADTQY

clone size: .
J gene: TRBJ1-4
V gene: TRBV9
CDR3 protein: ASSVVGGTNEKLF

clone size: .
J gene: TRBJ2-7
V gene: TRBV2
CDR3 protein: ASRGTPYEQY

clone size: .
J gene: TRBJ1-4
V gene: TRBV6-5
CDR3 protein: ASSYGGAGEKLF

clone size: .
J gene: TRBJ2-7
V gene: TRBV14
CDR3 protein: ASSQEGGQINPYEQY

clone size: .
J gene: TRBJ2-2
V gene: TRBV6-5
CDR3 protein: ASSPNPGFTGELF

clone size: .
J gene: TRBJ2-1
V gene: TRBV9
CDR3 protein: ASTPSVYEQF